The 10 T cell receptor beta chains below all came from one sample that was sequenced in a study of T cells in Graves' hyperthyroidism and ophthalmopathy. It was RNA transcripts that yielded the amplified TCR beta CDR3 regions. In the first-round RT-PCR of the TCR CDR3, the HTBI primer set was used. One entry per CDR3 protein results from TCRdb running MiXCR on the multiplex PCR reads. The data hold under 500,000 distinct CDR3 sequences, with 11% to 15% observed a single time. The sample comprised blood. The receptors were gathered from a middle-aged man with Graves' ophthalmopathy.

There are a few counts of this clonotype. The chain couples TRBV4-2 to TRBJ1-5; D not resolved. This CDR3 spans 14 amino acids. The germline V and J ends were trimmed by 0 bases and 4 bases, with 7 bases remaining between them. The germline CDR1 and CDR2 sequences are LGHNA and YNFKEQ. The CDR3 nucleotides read TGTGCCAGCAGCCAAGAAATGGGAAATCAGCCCCAGCATTTT. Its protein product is CASSQEMGNQPQHF.

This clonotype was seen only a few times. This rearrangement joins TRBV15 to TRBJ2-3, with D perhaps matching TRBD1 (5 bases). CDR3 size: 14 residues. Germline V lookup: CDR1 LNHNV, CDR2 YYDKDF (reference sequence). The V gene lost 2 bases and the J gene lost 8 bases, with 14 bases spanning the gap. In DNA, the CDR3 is TGTGCCACCAGCAGACAAGGTCTGGGGCCTACGCAGTATTTT. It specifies CATSRQGLGPTQYF.

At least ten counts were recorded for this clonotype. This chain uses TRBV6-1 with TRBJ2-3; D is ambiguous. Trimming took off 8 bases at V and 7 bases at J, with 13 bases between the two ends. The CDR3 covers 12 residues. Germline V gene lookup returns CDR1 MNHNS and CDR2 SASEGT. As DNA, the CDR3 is TGTGCCAGCGCTCCAGACTCCTATACGCAGTATTTT. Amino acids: CASAPDSYTQYF.

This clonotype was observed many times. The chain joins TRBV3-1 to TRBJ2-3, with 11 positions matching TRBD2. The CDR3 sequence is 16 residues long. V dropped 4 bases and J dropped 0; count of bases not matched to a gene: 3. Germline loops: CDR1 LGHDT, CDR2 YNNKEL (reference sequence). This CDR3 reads CASSPRLAGSTDTQYF. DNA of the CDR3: TGTGCCAGCAGCCCGAGACTAGCGGGGAGCACAGATACGCAGTATTTT.

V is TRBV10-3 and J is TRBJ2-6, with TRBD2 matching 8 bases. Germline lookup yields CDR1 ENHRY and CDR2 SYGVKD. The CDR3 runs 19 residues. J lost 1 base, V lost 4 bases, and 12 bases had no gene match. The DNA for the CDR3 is TGTGCCATCAGTGCCTACGCGGGAGGAGAGTTGTCTGGGGCCAACGTCCTGACTTTC. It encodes CAISAYAGGELSGANVLTF.

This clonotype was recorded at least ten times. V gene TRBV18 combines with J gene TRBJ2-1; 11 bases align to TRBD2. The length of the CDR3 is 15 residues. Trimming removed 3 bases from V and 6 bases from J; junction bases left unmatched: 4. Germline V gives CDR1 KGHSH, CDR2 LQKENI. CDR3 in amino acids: CASSPSLAGGNEQFF. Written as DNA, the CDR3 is TGTGCCAGCTCACCTTCCCTAGCGGGAGGCAATGAGCAGTTCTTC. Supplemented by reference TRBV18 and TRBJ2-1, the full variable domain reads NAGVMQNPRHLVRRRGQEARLRCSPMKGHSHVYWYRQLPEEGLKFMVYLQKENIIDESGMPKERFSAEFPKEGPSILRIQQVVRGDSAAYFCASSPSLAGGNEQFFGPGTRLTVL.

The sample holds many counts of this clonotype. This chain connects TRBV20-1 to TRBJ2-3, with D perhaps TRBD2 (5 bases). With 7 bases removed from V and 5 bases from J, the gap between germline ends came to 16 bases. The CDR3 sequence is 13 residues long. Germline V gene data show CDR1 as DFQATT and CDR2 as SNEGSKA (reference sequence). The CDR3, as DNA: TGCAGTGGGTTTAGGGAGAGGAAAGATACGCAGTATTTT. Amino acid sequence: CSGFRERKDTQYF.

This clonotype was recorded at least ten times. The DNA for the CDR3 is TGTGCCAGCAGGGGGACAGGGGGGTACGAGCAGTACTTC. Translated: CASRGTGGYEQYF. The chain employs TRBV2 and TRBJ2-7; 11 bases match TRBD1. The CDR3 extends over 13 amino acids. The V segment lost 6 bases and the J segment 4 bases; nucleotides outside the gene matches: 2. Germline CDR1 SNHLY, CDR2 FYNNEI.

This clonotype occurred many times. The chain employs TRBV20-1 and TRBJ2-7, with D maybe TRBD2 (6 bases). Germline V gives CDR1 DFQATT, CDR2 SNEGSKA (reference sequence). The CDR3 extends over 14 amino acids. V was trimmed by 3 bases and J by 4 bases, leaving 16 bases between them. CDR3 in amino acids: CSASLAHTVYEQYF. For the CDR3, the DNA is TGCAGTGCTAGCCTAGCGCACACCGTATACGAGCAGTACTTC.

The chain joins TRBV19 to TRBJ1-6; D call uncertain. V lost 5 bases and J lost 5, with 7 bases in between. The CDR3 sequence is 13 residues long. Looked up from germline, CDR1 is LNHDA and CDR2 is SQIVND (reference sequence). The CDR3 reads CASSSENNSPLHF. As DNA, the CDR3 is TGTGCCAGTAGTTCAGAAAATAATTCACCCCTCCACTTT. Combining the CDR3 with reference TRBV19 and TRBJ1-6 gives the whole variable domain DGGITQSPKYLFRKEGQNVTLSCEQNLNHDAMYWYRQDPGQGLRLIYYSQIVNDFQKGDIAEGYSVSREKKESFPLTVTSAQKNPTAFYLCASSSENNSPLHFGNGTRLTVT.